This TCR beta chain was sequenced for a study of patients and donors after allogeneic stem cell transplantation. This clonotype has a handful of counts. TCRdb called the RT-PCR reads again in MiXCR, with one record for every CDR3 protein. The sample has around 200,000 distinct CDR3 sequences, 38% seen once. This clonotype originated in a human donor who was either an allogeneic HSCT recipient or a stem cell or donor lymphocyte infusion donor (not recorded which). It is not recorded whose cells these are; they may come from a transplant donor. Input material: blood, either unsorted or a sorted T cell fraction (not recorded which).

CDR3 region: CASSQDPGVYGYTF. CDR3 DNA: TGTGCCAGCAGCCAAGATCCTGGCGTCTATGGCTACACCTTC. The chain is built from TRBV4-2 and TRBJ1-2; no clear D gene. There are 14 residues in the CDR3. V shed 0 bases and J shed 4 bases, with 9 bases lying between them. The germline V gene has CDR1 LGHNA and CDR2 YNFKEQ.